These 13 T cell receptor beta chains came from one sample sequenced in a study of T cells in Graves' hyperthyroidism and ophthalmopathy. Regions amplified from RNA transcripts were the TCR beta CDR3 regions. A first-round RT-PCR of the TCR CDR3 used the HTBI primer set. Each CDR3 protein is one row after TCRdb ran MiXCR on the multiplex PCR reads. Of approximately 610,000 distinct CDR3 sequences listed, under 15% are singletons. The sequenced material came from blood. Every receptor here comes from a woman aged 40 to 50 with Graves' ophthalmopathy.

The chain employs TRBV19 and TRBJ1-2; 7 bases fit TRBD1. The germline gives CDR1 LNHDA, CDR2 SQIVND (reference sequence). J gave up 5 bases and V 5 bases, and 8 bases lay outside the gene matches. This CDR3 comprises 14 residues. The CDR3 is CASSLSTGKYGYTF. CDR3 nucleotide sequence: TGTGCCAGTAGTCTCTCGACAGGGAAGTATGGCTACACCTTC.

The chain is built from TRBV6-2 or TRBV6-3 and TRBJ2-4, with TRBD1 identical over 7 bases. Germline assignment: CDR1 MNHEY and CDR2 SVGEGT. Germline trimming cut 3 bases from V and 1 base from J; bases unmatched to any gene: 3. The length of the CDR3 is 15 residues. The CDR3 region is CASSYPTGAKNIQYF. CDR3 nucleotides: TGTGCCAGCAGTTATCCGACAGGGGCCAAAAACATTCAGTACTTC.

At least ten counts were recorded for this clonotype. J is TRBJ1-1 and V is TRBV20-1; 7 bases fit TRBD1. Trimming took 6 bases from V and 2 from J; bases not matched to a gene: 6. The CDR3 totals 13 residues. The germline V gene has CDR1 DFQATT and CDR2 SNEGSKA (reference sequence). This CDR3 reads CSAPDRSNTEAFF. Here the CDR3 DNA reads TGCAGTGCCCCGGACAGGAGCAACACTGAAGCTTTCTTT.

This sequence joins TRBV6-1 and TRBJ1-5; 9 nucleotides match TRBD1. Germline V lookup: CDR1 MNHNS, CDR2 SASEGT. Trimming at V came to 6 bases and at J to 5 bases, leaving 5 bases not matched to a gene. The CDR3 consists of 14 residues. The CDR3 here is CASRGWTGDQPQHF. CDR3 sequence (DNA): TGTGCCAGCAGGGGCTGGACAGGGGATCAGCCCCAGCATTTT.

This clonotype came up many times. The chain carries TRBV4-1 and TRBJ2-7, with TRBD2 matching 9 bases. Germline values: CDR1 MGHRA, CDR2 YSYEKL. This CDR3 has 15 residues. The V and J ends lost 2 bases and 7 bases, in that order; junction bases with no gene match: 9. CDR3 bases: TGCGCCAGCAGCCAAATTGGACTAGCGTCGAGTGAGCAGTACTTC. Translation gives CASSQIGLASSEQYF.

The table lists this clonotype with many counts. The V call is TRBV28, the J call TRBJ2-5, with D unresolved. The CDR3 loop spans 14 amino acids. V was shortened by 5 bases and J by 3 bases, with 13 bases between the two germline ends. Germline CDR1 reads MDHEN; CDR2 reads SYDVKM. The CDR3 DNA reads TGTGCCAGCAGTCCCACAGACGTCAAAGAGACCCAGTACTTC. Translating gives CASSPTDVKETQYF.

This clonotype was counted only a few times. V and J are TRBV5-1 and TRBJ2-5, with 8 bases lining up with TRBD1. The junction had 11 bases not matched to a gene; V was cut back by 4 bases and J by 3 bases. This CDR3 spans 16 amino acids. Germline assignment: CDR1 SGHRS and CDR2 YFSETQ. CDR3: CASSPAGGASKETQYF. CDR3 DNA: TGCGCCAGCAGCCCAGCAGGGGGCGCATCAAAAGAGACCCAGTACTTC.

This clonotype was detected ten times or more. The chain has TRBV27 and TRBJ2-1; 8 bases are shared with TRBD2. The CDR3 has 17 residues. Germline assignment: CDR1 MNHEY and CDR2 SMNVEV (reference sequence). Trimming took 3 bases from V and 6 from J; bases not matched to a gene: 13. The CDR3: CASSLSGTSGSFNEQFF. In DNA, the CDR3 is TGTGCCAGCAGTTTGAGCGGGACGAGCGGGAGCTTCAATGAGCAGTTCTTC.

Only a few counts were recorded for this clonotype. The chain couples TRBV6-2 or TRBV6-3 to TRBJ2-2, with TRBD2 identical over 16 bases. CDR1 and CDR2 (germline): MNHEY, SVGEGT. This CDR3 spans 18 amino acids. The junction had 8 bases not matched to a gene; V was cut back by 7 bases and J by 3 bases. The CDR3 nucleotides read TGTGCCAGCACCCCGGGACTAGCGGGAGGGGTTCACACCGGGGAGCTGTTTTTT. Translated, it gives CASTPGLAGGVHTGELFF.

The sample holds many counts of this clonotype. The CDR3 DNA sequence: TGCAGTGCTAGAGATCTAATTCGGGACAGGGGAGGGAACACTGAAGCTTTCTTT. Translation gives CSARDLIRDRGGNTEAFF. The genes are TRBV20-1 and TRBJ1-1; 10 bases map to TRBD1. The CDR3 length is 18 residues. CDR1 and CDR2 from the germline V gene are DFQATT and SNEGSKA (reference sequence). V lost 0 bases, J lost 1 base, and 11 bases stayed unmatched.

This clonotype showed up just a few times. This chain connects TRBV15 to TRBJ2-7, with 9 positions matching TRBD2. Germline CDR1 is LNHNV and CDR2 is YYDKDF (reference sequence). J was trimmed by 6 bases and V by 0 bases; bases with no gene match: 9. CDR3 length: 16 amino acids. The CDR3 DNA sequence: TGTGCCACCAGCAGAGATGGTGCGGGAGGGCCCAGCGAGCAGTACTTC. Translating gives CATSRDGAGGPSEQYF. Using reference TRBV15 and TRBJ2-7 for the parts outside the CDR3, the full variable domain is DAMVIQNPRYQVTQFGKPVTLSCSQTLNHNVMYWYQQKSSQAPKLLFHYYDKDFNNEADTPDNFQSRRPNTSFCFLDIRSPGLGDTAMYLCATSRDGAGGPSEQYFGPGTRLTVT.

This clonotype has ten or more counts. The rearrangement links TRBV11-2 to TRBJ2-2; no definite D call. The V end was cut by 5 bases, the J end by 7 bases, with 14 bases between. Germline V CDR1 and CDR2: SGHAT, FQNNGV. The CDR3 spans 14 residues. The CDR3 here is CASSPLGRFGELFF. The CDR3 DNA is TGTGCCAGCAGCCCTCTCGGTCGGTTCGGGGAGCTGTTTTTT.

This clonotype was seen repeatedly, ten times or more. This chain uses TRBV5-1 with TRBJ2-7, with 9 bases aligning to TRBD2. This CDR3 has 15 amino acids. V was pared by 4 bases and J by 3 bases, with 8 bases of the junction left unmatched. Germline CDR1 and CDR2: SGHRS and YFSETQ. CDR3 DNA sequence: TGCGCCAGCAGCCCAGAGACTAGCGGACTCTACGAGCAGTACTTC. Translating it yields CASSPETSGLYEQYF.